Presented here are 26 T cell receptor beta chains from one specimen sequenced in a study of regulatory T cells in long-lasting Graves disease. Specified time point: persistent/refractory GD, antithyroid drugs over 5 years with positive TRAb. The TCR library was made from RNA that had been extracted from PBMCs in TRIzol. HTBI primers from iRepertoire and Arm-PCR of CDR3 regions yielded the TCR beta libraries. From the multiplex PCR reads, TCRdb called clonotypes with MiXCR, one entry per CDR3 protein. Here the sample spans 300,000 to 350,000 distinct CDR3 sequences, less than 20% being singletons. This specimen consisted of peripheral blood mononuclear cells (PBMCs), obtained when the disease was refractory, from a patient treated with antithyroid drugs. The receptors were gathered from a female donor with Graves disease.

This clonotype was seen a few times. V and J are TRBV27 and TRBJ1-5, with 7 nucleotides matching TRBD1. After removal of 5 bases from V and 7 bases from J, the junction contained 2 bases not matched to a gene. This CDR3 has 12 residues. CDR1 and CDR2 (germline): MNHEY, SMNVEV (reference sequence). CDR3 coding DNA: TGTGCCAGCAGTGCCAGGGGGCAGCCCCAGCATTTT. This translates into CASSARGQPQHF.

This chain joins TRBV6-1 and TRBJ2-7; weak D call: TRBD1 (6 bases). The germline V gene encodes CDR1 MNHNS and CDR2 SASEGT. There are 14 residues in the CDR3. Between the trimmed V and J ends, which lost 6 bases and 3 bases, there was a span of 15 bases. CDR3 DNA sequence: TGTGCCAGCAGACCACAGGGCAATGGCTACGAGCAGTACTTC. Translating it yields CASRPQGNGYEQYF.

This clonotype occurred many times. The chain recombines TRBV11-2 with TRBJ1-1, with D perhaps TRBD1 (5 bases). This CDR3 has 12 amino acids. Trimming shortened V by 1 base and J by 11 bases, and 11 bases separated the two germline ends. CDR1 and CDR2 (germline): SGHAT, FQNNGV. The CDR3 spells CASSLGDRVAFF. In DNA, the CDR3 is TGTGCCAGCAGCTTAGGGGACCGGGTGGCTTTCTTT.

This clonotype was seen many times. The V and J genes are TRBV19 and TRBJ1-1; D is ambiguous. Germline loops: CDR1 LNHDA, CDR2 SQIVND (reference sequence). Trimming left V 4 bases short and J 1 base short, with 10 bases between. The CDR3 spans 14 residues. The CDR3: CASSTGGGNTEAFF. Here the CDR3 DNA reads TGTGCCAGTAGTACTGGCGGTGGGAACACTGAAGCTTTCTTT.

This clonotype has more than one count but fewer than ten. This chain links TRBV2 with TRBJ2-3; maybe TRBD2 (5 bases). The germline CDR1 and CDR2 sequences are SNHLY and FYNNEI. This CDR3 comprises 15 residues. V was cut by 9 bases and J by 1 base, with 17 bases left in between. CDR3: CASKVLAGRTDTQYF. The CDR3 DNA is TGTGCCAGTAAAGTTCTAGCTGGGCGCACAGATACGCAGTATTTT.

The V and J genes are TRBV4-2 and TRBJ1-5; tentative D call: TRBD1 (6 bases). The CDR3 contains 16 residues. The V gene's germline CDR1 is LGHNA and CDR2 YNFKEQ. The V and J ends lost 3 bases and 6 bases respectively, with 18 bases between them. The CDR3 is CASSQMEQGDGQPQHF. CDR3 nucleotide sequence: TGTGCCAGCAGCCAGATGGAACAGGGTGATGGTCAGCCCCAGCATTTT.

J is TRBJ2-7 and V is TRBV9; D is perhaps TRBD1 or TRBD2 (5 bases each). V dropped 3 bases and J dropped 1 base, with 14 bases sitting between them. The CDR3 extends over 15 amino acids. From germline, CDR1 is SGDLS and CDR2 YYNGEE. The CDR3 here is CASSAGDGVSYEQYF. The CDR3 DNA reads as TGTGCCAGCAGCGCCGGGGACGGCGTTTCCTACGAGCAGTACTTC.

This clonotype was observed a handful of times. This chain connects TRBV13 to TRBJ2-4; TRBD1 is a possible D gene (6 bases). The CDR3 consists of 15 residues. Per the germline V gene, CDR1 is PRHDT and CDR2 is FYEKMQ (reference sequence). V lost 4 bases and J lost 6, with 16 bases in between. CDR3 in DNA: TGTGCCAGCAGCTCCACCGGGACACCAGGAAACATTCAGTACTTC. It yields the protein CASSSTGTPGNIQYF.

The chain employs TRBV7-3 and TRBJ2-2; D gene unclear. Germline V CDR1 and CDR2: SGHTA, FQGTGA. Trimming shortened V by 2 bases and J by 3 bases, and 10 bases separated the two germline ends. This CDR3 contains 15 residues. Here the CDR3 reads CASSLGLVDTGELFF. In nucleotides, the CDR3 is TGTGCCAGCAGCTTAGGATTGGTGGACACCGGGGAGCTGTTTTTT.

This clonotype came up a few times. J is TRBJ2-2 and V is TRBV20-1, with 12 positions matching TRBD2. Germline CDR1 reads DFQATT; CDR2 reads SNEGSKA (reference sequence). This CDR3 is built from 17 residues. V gave up 3 bases and J gave up 4 bases; unmatched junction bases: 9. CDR3 in amino acids: CSASSPGLAGSTGELFF. DNA of the CDR3: TGCAGTGCTAGTTCACCGGGACTAGCGGGTTCCACCGGGGAGCTGTTTTTT.

This clonotype has a handful of counts. The rearrangement uses TRBV5-1 and TRBJ2-6, with 9 bases fitting TRBD2. This CDR3 region has 15 residues. Germline CDR1 is SGHRS and CDR2 is YFSETQ. V trimming: 0 bases; J trimming: 11 bases; junction bases outside the gene matches: 6. The CDR3 nucleotides read TGCGCCAGCAGCTTGGCTAGCGGGAATGTCGACGTCCTGACTTTC. Encoded protein: CASSLASGNVDVLTF.

The V and J genes are TRBV6-5 and TRBJ1-1; 7 nucleotides line up with TRBD1. CDR1 and CDR2 (germline): MNHEY, SVGAGI. The J segment lost 5 bases and the V segment lost 2 bases, leaving 2 bases of the junction unmatched. The CDR3 spans 13 residues. The CDR3 is CASSYPGQTEAFF. CDR3 in DNA: TGTGCCAGCAGTTACCCGGGACAGACTGAAGCTTTCTTT.

This clonotype came up a few times. This sequence joins TRBV10-3 and TRBJ1-1; D unresolved. The V and J ends lost 2 bases and 4 bases respectively, with 17 bases between them. Germline V gene data show CDR1 as ENHRY and CDR2 as SYGVKD. The CDR3 length is 16 residues. This CDR3 reads CAISEREPGMATEAFF. Here the CDR3 DNA reads TGTGCCATCAGTGAGAGAGAACCCGGGATGGCCACTGAAGCTTTCTTT.

This rearrangement joins TRBV19 to TRBJ2-1, with D uncertain. Germline CDR1 reads LNHDA; CDR2 reads SQIVND (reference sequence). This CDR3 spans 14 amino acids. V was clipped by 7 bases and J by 1 base, with 11 bases between them. CDR3 residues: CASTSQASYNEQFF. CDR3 coding DNA: TGTGCCAGTACCTCTCAGGCGTCCTACAATGAGCAGTTCTTC.

This clonotype came up a few times. The J gene is TRBJ2-6, the V gene TRBV7-2; D ambiguous. This CDR3 is 17 amino acids long. V dropped 6 bases and J dropped 0 bases, with 15 bases sitting between them. Germline CDR1 SGHTA, CDR2 FQGNSA. The CDR3 DNA reads TGTGCCAGCAGTCCCCGGAGAAGCTTCTCTGGGGCCAACGTCCTGACTTTC. It yields the protein CASSPRRSFSGANVLTF. Drawing the rest from reference TRBV7-2 and TRBJ2-6, the complete variable domain is GAGVSQSPSNKVTEKGKDVELRCDPISGHTALYWYRQSLGQGLEFLIYFQGNSAPDKSGLPSDRFSAERTGGSVSTLTIQRTQQEDSAVYLCASSPRRSFSGANVLTFGAGSRLTVL.

This clonotype was picked up many times. The chain uses TRBV12-3 or TRBV12-4 and TRBJ1-5; D uncertain. The CDR3 is 15 amino acids. Trimming left V 3 bases short and J 3 bases short, with 12 bases between. The CDR3: CASSFDGETNQPQHF. The CDR3 coding sequence is TGTGCCAGCAGTTTCGACGGGGAAACCAATCAGCCCCAGCATTTT.

This clonotype was seen ten or more times. The chain employs TRBV28 and TRBJ2-7; no clear D. CDR1 and CDR2 from the germline V gene are MDHEN and SYDVKM. V shed 6 bases and J shed 3 bases, with 9 bases lying between them. The CDR3 sequence is 12 residues long. The DNA for the CDR3 is TGTGCCAGCAGCTTTCGTGACTACGAGCAGTACTTC. It encodes CASSFRDYEQYF.

In its sample, this clonotype was seen many times. The rearrangement links TRBV5-5 to TRBJ1-1, with unresolved D. The CDR3 is 12 amino acids. V lost 0 bases and J lost 5, with 5 bases in between. Per germline, CDR1 SGHKS and CDR2 YYEKEE (reference sequence). The CDR3: CASSLEHTEAFF. The CDR3 DNA is TGTGCCAGCAGCTTGGAACATACTGAAGCTTTCTTT.

This rearrangement joins TRBV7-8 to TRBJ2-3; TRBD1 aligns across 7 bases. The CDR3 runs 16 residues. Unmatched junction bases numbered 10, after V lost 2 bases and J lost 5 bases. The V gene's germline CDR1 is SGHVS and CDR2 FQNEAQ. The CDR3 here is CASSLKRTGVEDTQYF. The CDR3 DNA is TGTGCCAGCAGCTTAAAGCGGACAGGAGTTGAAGATACGCAGTATTTT. The full variable domain, in which reference TRBV7-8 and TRBJ2-3 provide the parts outside the CDR3, is GAGVSQSPRYKVAKRGQDVALRCDPISGHVSLFWYQQALGQGPEFLTYFQNEAQLDKSGLPSDRFFAERPEGSVSTLKIQRTQQEDSAVYLCASSLKRTGVEDTQYFGPGTRLTVL.

This clonotype has only a few counts. At one of its ends the junction is not consistent with the germline gene, which may arise from a read error. The rearrangement links TRBV5-1 to TRBJ1-1; 8 positions match TRBD1. This CDR3 has 16 amino acids. Germline V gene sequence: CDR1 SGHRS, CDR2 YFSETQ. This CDR3 is CASSLGYKTGGTEAFF. The DNA for the CDR3 is TGTGCCAGCAGCTTGGGATATAAAACAGGGGGGACTGAAGCTTTCTTT.

V gene TRBV6-5 combines with J gene TRBJ2-7; tentatively, D is TRBD2 (5 bases). The germline V gene encodes CDR1 MNHEY and CDR2 SVGAGI. This CDR3 has 16 residues. V lost 2 bases and J lost 2, with 16 bases in between. In DNA form, the CDR3 reads TGTGCCAGCAGTTACGACGACCCTAGCAAACCCTACGAGCAGTACTTC. Translation gives CASSYDDPSKPYEQYF.

CDR3 region: CASSLIQGGYTF. CDR3 coding DNA: TGTGCCAGCAGTTTAATACAGGGCGGCTACACCTTC. The V call is TRBV12-3 or TRBV12-4, the J call TRBJ1-2; tentatively, D is TRBD1 (6 bases). With 2 bases removed from V and 8 bases from J, the gap between germline ends came to 9 bases. The CDR3 is 12 residues long.

This clonotype was observed a few times. The chain carries TRBV7-2 and TRBJ2-1, with TRBD1 identical over 7 bases. The CDR3 has 20 residues. Germline trimming cut 2 bases from V and 3 bases from J; bases unmatched to any gene: 19. Per the germline V gene, CDR1 is SGHTA and CDR2 is FQGNSA. Here the CDR3 reads CASSLFPPGAPRDSYNEQFF. The CDR3 coding sequence is TGTGCCAGCAGCTTATTTCCCCCTGGGGCCCCCCGGGACAGCTACAATGAGCAGTTCTTC.

The rearrangement joins TRBV7-2 to TRBJ1-5; 9 bases match TRBD1. The CDR3 spans 16 residues. In germline, CDR1 is SGHTA, CDR2 FQGNSA. Germline trimming cut 6 bases from V and 1 base from J; bases unmatched to any gene: 7. This chain's CDR3 is CASRPKTGGSNQPQHF. The CDR3 DNA is TGTGCCAGCAGACCCAAGACAGGGGGAAGCAATCAGCCCCAGCATTTT.

This clonotype was seen a handful of times. This sequence joins TRBV29-1 and TRBJ1-2; D unclear. Trimming pared 8 bases from V and 6 bases from J, leaving 13 bases between. Germline lookup yields CDR1 SQVTM and CDR2 ANQGSEA. This CDR3 contains 11 residues. Here the CDR3 DNA reads TGCAGCCCTGAGGGAGTTGATGGCTACACCTTC. It encodes CSPEGVDGYTF.

This clonotype was seen many times. The rearrangement links TRBV12-3 or TRBV12-4 to TRBJ1-5; 10 nucleotides agree with TRBD1. The CDR3 length is 16 residues. After removal of 6 bases from V and 2 bases from J, the junction contained 7 bases not matched to a gene. In nucleotides, the CDR3 is TGTGCCAGCAGAGAGGACAGGGGGGTACGCAATCAGCCCCAGCATTTT. It specifies CASREDRGVRNQPQHF.